A selection of T cell receptor beta chains follows, all from one sample in a study of CD8 T cells in Susac syndrome. In TCRdb, the immunoSEQ multiplex PCR reads were re-called with MiXCR into one record per CDR3 protein. The repertoire holds about 250,000 distinct CDR3 sequences, with about 94% as singletons. The specimen sequenced was CD4+ T cells from PBMCs. The origin of the receptors is a human donor with multiple sclerosis. CDR3s include the opening cysteine and the closing phenylalanine or tryptophan. A D gene is named only where the DNA matches it firmly. Rows may omit the clone size; those that give it use once, few, many or a size class.

d_gene	j_gene	abundance	v_gene	CDR3aa	CDR3nt
.	TRBJ1-4	.	TRBV3-1	CASSPENGEKLFF	TGTGCCAGCAGCCCGGAAAACGGGGAAAAACTGTTTTTT
TRBD1	TRBJ1-5	.	TRBV19	CASTPGGDQPQHF	TGTGCCAGTACCCCAGGGGGGGACCAGCCCCAGCATTTT
.	TRBJ2-5	.	TRBV14	CASSQDPSETQYF	TGTGCCAGCAGCCAAGATCCGTCCGAGACCCAGTACTTC
.	TRBJ2-3	.	TRBV10-3	CATSAAGPTDTQYF	TGTGCCACTTCAGCCGCGGGGCCCACAGATACGCAGTATTTT
TRBD1	TRBJ1-6	.	TRBV27	CASSLTATGVSSYNSPLHF	TGTGCCAGCAGTTTAACAGCGACAGGGGTCAGCTCCTATAATTCACCCCTCCACTTT
TRBD2	TRBJ2-1	.	TRBV5-6	CASSKSLAGVFYNEQFF	TGTGCCAGCTCGAAGAGTCTAGCGGGTGTGTTCTACAATGAGCAGTTCTTC
TRBD1	TRBJ1-6	.	TRBV20-1	CSAPKTGGNSPLHF	TGCAGTGCTCCGAAGACAGGGGGCAATTCACCCCTCCACTTT
TRBD2	TRBJ2-3	.	TRBV4-1	CASSPQRASGSRIGGTDTQYF	TGCGCCAGCAGCCCCCAACGGGCTAGCGGGAGTCGGATTGGAGGCACAGATACGCAGTATTTT
TRBD2	TRBJ2-2	.	TRBV12-3/TRBV12-4	CASSLSLGLAGAGTGELFF	TGTGCCAGCAGCCTCTCTCTTGGACTAGCGGGAGCGGGCACCGGGGAGCTGTTTTTT
TRBD2	TRBJ2-3	.	TRBV5-4	CASSSPGGERATDTQYF	TGTGCCAGCAGCTCGCCGGGGGGGGAGAGGGCCACAGATACGCAGTATTTT
TRBD1	TRBJ2-1	.	TRBV23-1	CASSQAPGQVLYEQFF	TGCGCCAGCAGTCAAGCCCCGGGACAGGTTTTGTATGAGCAGTTCTTC
.	TRBJ1-2	once	TRBV12-3/TRBV12-4	CASSPQLGWGYTF	TGTGCCAGCAGTCCCCAGCTCGGGTGGGGCTACACCTTC
.	TRBJ2-3	.	TRBV7-7	CASSLTVFTDTQYF	TGTGCTAGCAGCTTAACAGTTTTCACAGATACGCAGTATTTT
TRBD2	TRBJ2-2	.	TRBV29-1	CSVEEGAGGYTGELFF	TGCAGCGTTGAAGAGGGAGCGGGAGGGTACACCGGGGAGCTGTTTTTT
TRBD1	TRBJ2-7	.	TRBV5-1	CASSHSGTGAYEQYF	TGCGCCAGCAGCCATTCCGGGACAGGGGCCTACGAGCAGTACTTC
.	TRBJ1-5	.	TRBV5-4	CASSLRPTVALPAPYQPQHF	TGTGCCAGCAGCCTCCGACCGACAGTTGCGTTACCGGCACCGTATCAGCCCCAGCATTTT